The following is a T cell receptor beta chain sequence with its context. Its specificity is not known. This sample was taken from a study of response to subunit inactivated influenza vaccine. Whole-study results and caveats: It was the authors' suggestion that each seasonal influenza vaccination recruits few new T cells.

Trimming took off 7 bases at V and 3 bases at J, with 16 bases between the two ends. The CDR3 loop spans 13 amino acids. In germline, CDR1 is SQVTM, CDR2 ANQGSEA. TCRdb redid the calling of the RT-PCR reads with MiXCR, one entry per CDR3 protein. Among hundreds of thousands of distinct CDR3 sequences, about 10% were seen once, and the ten largest hold around 9.6%. The chain links TRBV29-1 to TRBJ2-7; a weak D match, TRBD2 (8 bases). The source material was PBMCs from blood, sampled on the day of vaccination. The TCR originated in a man in his fifties who received an inactivated influenza vaccine. CDR3 region: CSAGGGRIYEQYF. In DNA form, the CDR3 reads TGCAGCGCGGGAGGGGGCAGAATCTACGAGCAGTACTTC.